The 2 T cell receptor beta chains reported below all come from one sample, sequenced in a study of a mutant IDH1 vaccine in newly diagnosed glioma. The method was immunoSEQ multiplex PCR; TCRdb's version includes in-frame clones alone and lacks a portion of them. The sample records approximately 62,000 clones, 70% to 90% being singletons. Antigens for these TCRs are unknown. Time point defined: week 23, last vaccination. In every dose of vaccine, 300 ug of mutant IDH1 20-mer peptide was given alongside topical imiquimod. This specimen consisted of PBMCs, obtained from a glioma patient whose treatment included an IDH1 peptide vaccine. The receptor set was obtained from a man under 40 with glioma.

This chain links TRBV5-8 with TRBJ1-1, with D maybe TRBD1 (5 bases). Germline assignment: CDR1 SGHTS and CDR2 YDEGEE. There are 12 residues in the CDR3. Between the trimmed V and J ends, which lost 2 bases and 9 bases, there was a span of 11 bases. The CDR3 spells CASSLYGTQAFF. The DNA of the CDR3 is TGTGCCAGCAGCTTATATGGGACGCAAGCTTTCTTT.

This rearrangement joins TRBV6-5 to TRBJ2-5, with TRBD2 as a possible D gene (6 bases). From germline, CDR1 is MNHEY and CDR2 SVGAGI. There are 15 residues in the CDR3. V was pared by 1 base and J by 2 bases, with 11 bases between. The CDR3 region has the DNA TGTGCCAGCAGTTACTTGGGTCTAGCGCAAGAGACCCAGTACTTC. Protein sequence: CASSYLGLAQETQYF.